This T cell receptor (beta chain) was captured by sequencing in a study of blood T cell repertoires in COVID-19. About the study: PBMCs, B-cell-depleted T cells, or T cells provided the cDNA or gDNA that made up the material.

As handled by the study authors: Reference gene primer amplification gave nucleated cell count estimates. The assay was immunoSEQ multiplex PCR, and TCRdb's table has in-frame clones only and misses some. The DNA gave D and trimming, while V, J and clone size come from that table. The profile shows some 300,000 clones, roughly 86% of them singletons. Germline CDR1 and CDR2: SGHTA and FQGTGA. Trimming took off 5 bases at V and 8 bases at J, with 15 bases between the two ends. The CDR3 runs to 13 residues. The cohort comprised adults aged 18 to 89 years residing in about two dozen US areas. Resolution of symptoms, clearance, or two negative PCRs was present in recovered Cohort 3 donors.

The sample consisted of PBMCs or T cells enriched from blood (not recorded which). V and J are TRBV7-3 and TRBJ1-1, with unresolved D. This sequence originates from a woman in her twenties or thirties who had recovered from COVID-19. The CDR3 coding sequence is TGTGCCAGCAGCGGGAGTGGGTCCCAGGAAGCTTTCTTT. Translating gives CASSGSGSQEAFF.